The entry below describes one T cell receptor (beta chain). This sample was taken from a study of T cell responses to AZD1222 COVID-19 vaccine. The method was immunoSEQ multiplex PCR; TCRdb's version includes in-frame clones alone and lacks a portion of them. The sample lists 150,000 to 200,000 clones, just over 90% occurring once. V lost 0 bases and J lost 5; bases outside the gene matches: 11. The CDR3 has 17 amino acids. Sample: peripheral blood, taken on day 0 of AZD1222 vaccination. The sequence derives from an adult in good health. The chain has TRBV6-7 and TRBJ1-2, with TRBD1 identical over 8 bases. TRBV6-7 is an ORF, with its function uncertain. The CDR3 loop reads CASSYSECQGAQYGYTF. CDR3 bases: TGTGCCAGCAGTTACTCGGAGTGTCAGGGGGCACAGTATGGCTACACCTTC.